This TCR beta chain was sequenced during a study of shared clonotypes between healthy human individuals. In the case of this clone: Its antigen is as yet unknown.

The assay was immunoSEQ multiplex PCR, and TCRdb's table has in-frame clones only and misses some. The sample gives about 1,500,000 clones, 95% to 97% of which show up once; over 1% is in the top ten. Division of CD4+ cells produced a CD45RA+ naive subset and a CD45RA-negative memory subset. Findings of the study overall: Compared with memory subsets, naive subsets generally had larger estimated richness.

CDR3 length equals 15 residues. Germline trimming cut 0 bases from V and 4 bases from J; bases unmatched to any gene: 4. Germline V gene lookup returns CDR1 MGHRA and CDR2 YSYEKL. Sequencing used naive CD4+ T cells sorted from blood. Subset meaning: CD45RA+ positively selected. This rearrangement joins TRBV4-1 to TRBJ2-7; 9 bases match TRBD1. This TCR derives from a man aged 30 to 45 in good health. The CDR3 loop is CASSQDLDRGYEQYF. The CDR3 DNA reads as TGCGCCAGCAGCCAAGATTTGGACAGGGGTTACGAGCAGTACTTC.